The 16 T cell receptor beta chains given below trace back to one sample, sequenced in a study of tumor-infiltrating lymphocytes in primary liver carcinoma. Total RNA (roughly 0.45 ug) served as template for TCR beta cDNA synthesis primed by a constant-region primer. A slightly modified ARM-PCR protocol with three nested multiplex PCR rounds produced these TCR beta libraries. Forward primers for TRBV1-TRBV30 and a C-beta reverse primer served the first two PCR rounds, at 10 cycles each. From the multiplex PCR reads, TCRdb called clonotypes with MiXCR, one entry per CDR3 protein. The sample shows about 120,000 distinct CDR3 sequences, roughly 75% of them seen only once. The tissue used was unsorted bulk material of roughly 17-31 mg. RNA and DNA were co-extracted from it with the AllPrep DNA/RNA mini kit. The sequenced sample consisted of tumor-adjacent normal liver tissue. The source of these receptors is a woman aged 55-69 years with primary liver carcinoma and hepatitis B virus infection.

To note about this clonotype: The junction shows a germline mismatch at one end, possibly a read error. The chain recombines TRBV7-8 with TRBJ2-1; 13 nucleotides match TRBD2. This CDR3 contains 15 residues. Germline CDR1 reads SGHVS; CDR2 reads FQNEAQ. CDR3 bases: TGTGCCTGCAGATACGGGACTAGCGGGACTCATGAGCATTTCTTC. Translating gives CACRYGTSGTHEHFF. Filled out from reference TRBV7-8 and TRBJ2-1, the complete variable domain reads GAGVSQSPRYKVAKRGQDVALRCDPISGHVSLFWYQQALGQGPEFLTYFQNEAQLDKSGLPSDRFFAERPEGSVSTLKIQRTQQEDSAVYLCACRYGTSGTHEHFFGPGTRLTVL.

With respect to this clonotype: One junction end does not reproduce the germline sequence, and a read error may be involved. The rearrangement links TRBV29-1 to TRBJ2-1; 8 nucleotides line up with TRBD2. This CDR3 contains 14 residues. Germline CDR1 reads SQVTM; CDR2 reads ANQGSEA. As DNA, the CDR3 is TGCAGCGTCCCCCGACTAGCGCCGTACAAGGAGCAGTTCTTC. Amino acid sequence: CSVPRLAPYKEQFF.

In the case of this clonotype: One end of the junction fails to match germline, which may point to a read error. This chain uses TRBV11-2 with TRBJ2-5; either TRBD1 or TRBD2 may supply D (5 bases each). In germline, CDR1 is SGHAT, CDR2 FQNNGV. This CDR3 contains 13 residues. The CDR3 spells CASSIESKGTQYF. The CDR3 region has the DNA TGTGCCAGTAGTATAGAATCCAAGGGGACCCAGTACTTT.

As concerns this clonotype: A read error may be the cause here, since a much bigger clone is one base away. This sequence joins TRBV5-1 and TRBJ2-7; possible D gene TRBD2, 6 bases. Trimming took 1 base from V and 5 from J, leaving 13 bases between them. The CDR3 consists of 14 residues. Germline CDR1 reads SGHRS; CDR2 reads YFSETQ. The CDR3 coding sequence is TGCGCCAGCAGCTTGTATGGGGGGTTGGACGAGCAGTACTTC. Translated, it gives CASSLYGGLDEQYF.

With regard to this clonotype: Since no conserved phenylalanine or tryptophan closes the CDR3, a read error is the likely cause. The chain is built from TRBV4-1 and TRBJ2-7; D might be TRBD2 (6 bases). V shed 0 bases and J shed 2 bases, with 11 bases lying between them. CDR3 size: 15 residues. Per germline, CDR1 MGHRA and CDR2 YSYEKL. CDR3 bases: TGCGCCAGCAGCCAAGAACCTAGCGTCGCCTACGAGCAGTACTTA. This sequence encodes CASSQEPSVAYEQYL.

V is TRBV29-1 and J is TRBJ2-3; D unclear. The J call is doubtful: the DNA matches TRBJ1-5 better. CDR1 SQVTM and CDR2 ANQGSEA come from the germline V gene. The CDR3 is made up of 10 amino acids. The CDR3 loop is CSVDTETQHF. DNA of the CDR3: TGCAGCGTTGACACAGAAACGCAGCATTTT.

This chain links TRBV11-1 with TRBJ2-1, with D perhaps TRBD2 (5 bases). With 2 bases removed from V and 10 bases from J, the gap between germline ends came to 21 bases. CDR3 length: 16 residues. The V gene's germline CDR1 is SGHAT and CDR2 FQDESV (reference sequence). The CDR3 loop reads CASSLCGPSWRMEQFF. Here the CDR3 DNA reads TGTGCCAGCAGCTTATGTGGGCCTAGCTGGAGAATGGAGCAGTTCTTC.

As regards this clonotype: The junction and the germline gene differ at one end; a read error may be behind it. V gene TRBV6-2 or TRBV6-3 combines with J gene TRBJ2-1, with 7 bases aligning to TRBD2. This CDR3 has 14 amino acids. The germline CDR1 and CDR2 sequences are MNHEY and SVGEGT. The CDR3 loop reads CASSWGGFYNEQFF. In DNA, the CDR3 is TGTGCCAGCAGTTGGGGGGGGTTCTACAATGAGCAGTTCTTT.

Points on this clonotype: The junction shows a germline mismatch at one end, possibly a read error. The chain carries TRBV4-2 and TRBJ2-7; the match to TRBD1 covers 7 bases. Germline CDR1 LGHNA, CDR2 YNFKEQ. There are 18 residues in the CDR3. The CDR3 is CTSSQEAIVTGLTYEQYF. The CDR3 nucleotides read TGTACCAGCAGCCAAGAAGCGATAGTGACAGGGTTAACCTACGAGCAGTACTTC.

The chain has TRBV12-3 or TRBV12-4 and TRBJ2-2; 12 nucleotides align to TRBD2. The CDR3 extends over 20 amino acids. Unmatched junction bases numbered 17, after V lost 6 bases and J lost 3 bases. CDR3 region: CASSVTHPSGRAPYTGELFF. DNA of the CDR3: TGTGCCAGCAGCGTTACCCACCCTAGCGGGAGGGCCCCTTACACCGGGGAGCTGTTTTTT.

This clonotype was counted many times. V and J are TRBV6-5 and TRBJ2-5, with D tentatively TRBD1 (5 bases). CDR3 length: 18 amino acids. Germline V CDR1 and CDR2: MNHEY, SVGAGI. Trimming removed 0 bases at V and 4 bases at J, with 21 bases between. For the CDR3, the DNA is TGTGCCAGCAGTTACTCTGACCTACGAAGGGGAAGGGGAGAGACCCAGTACTTC. This encodes CASSYSDLRRGRGETQYF.

This clonotype was recorded once. The chain carries TRBV11-1 and TRBJ2-7; 9 bases are shared with TRBD1. The junction had 22 bases not matched to a gene; V was cut back by 10 bases and J by 3 bases. Germline CDR1 is SGHAT and CDR2 is FQDESV (reference sequence). This CDR3 comprises 18 residues. This CDR3 is CANNNQPGQGEWVYEQYF. The CDR3 nucleotides read TGTGCCAACAATAACCAACCGGGACAGGGTGAATGGGTCTACGAGCAGTACTTC.

Concerning this clonotype itself: The junction departs from the called germline gene at one end, perhaps through a read error. V gene TRBV11-2 combines with J gene TRBJ1-5; maybe TRBD1 (5 bases). The CDR3 runs to 14 residues. The germline gives CDR1 SGHAT, CDR2 FQNNGV. In DNA, the CDR3 is TGCGCCAGCAGCTTAGGTTGGGGCAATCAGCCCCATCATTTT. This encodes CASSLGWGNQPHHF.

At least ten counts were recorded for this clonotype. This sequence joins TRBV12-3 or TRBV12-4 and TRBJ2-3; 7 bases map to TRBD1. The J segment lost 2 bases and the V segment lost 4 bases, leaving 6 bases of the junction unmatched. The CDR3 totals 15 residues. Written as DNA, the CDR3 is TGTGCCAGCAGTTCACGGACAGGTTTCACAGATACGCAGTATTTT. This codes for CASSSRTGFTDTQYF.

The chain carries TRBV29-1 and TRBJ2-7; possibly TRBD1 for D (6 bases). Germline V CDR1 and CDR2: SQVTM, ANQGSEA. This CDR3 region has 15 residues. As DNA, the CDR3 is TGCAGGGCCGCAAAACTAGTTGGAAGGGGGAAAGAGCAGTACTTC. This codes for CRAAKLVGRGKEQYF.

Of note for this clonotype: This sequence may be a read error, since a much larger clone differs from it by one base. The chain uses TRBV7-9 and TRBJ1-5; D unclear. This CDR3 contains 13 residues. Germline CDR1 SEHNR, CDR2 FQNEAQ (reference sequence). Here the CDR3 DNA reads TGTGCCAGCAGCTTATCTAGCAATCAGCCCCGGCATTTT. Translated, it gives CASSLSSNQPRHF.